One T cell receptor (beta chain) is described in this entry. Its specificity is not known. The data originate from a study of cytomegalovirus exposure and HLA in healthy donors. Findings and caveats of the study: Rare sequences made up most TCRs, while some public TCRs were found in many donors. Later on, a genetic analysis was performed. It linked a missense variant in DCLRE1C with V- and J-gene trimming of TCR beta.

Primers: 60 Vbeta forward and 13 Jbeta reverse. Libraries were prepared by immunoSEQ multiplex PCR; TCRdb keeps only in-frame clonotypes and omits some of them. The sample comprises roughly 180,000 clones, around 80% of which are singletons, and approximately 1.4% rests with the top ten. The sample consisted of PBMCs. This clonotype was sampled from a man aged 18 to 35 in good health and CMV-seronegative.

Here the CDR3 reads CASSPSAGHQYNEQFF. CDR3 nucleotides: TGTGCCAGCAGTCCCTCGGCGGGGCACCAATACAATGAGCAGTTCTTC. This chain connects TRBV27 to TRBJ2-1; D may be TRBD2 (6 bases). Germline CDR1 is MNHEY and CDR2 is SMNVEV (reference sequence). V lost 5 bases and J lost 4, with 18 bases in between. The CDR3 covers 16 residues.